A single sample gave rise to the 11 T cell receptor beta chains below, sequenced in a study of graft-versus-host responses after intestinal transplantation. Generated by immunoSEQ multiplex PCR, the TCRdb table keeps only in-frame clones and is missing some. The repertoire consists of some 120,000 clones, with about nine tenths occurring once and the leading ten covering over 0.15%. No antigen is known for these receptors. Sample: unstimulated CD4+ T cells sorted from spleen or lymph node cells, taken before intestinal transplant. The origin of the receptors is a human donor who received an intestinal transplant.

The gene calls are TRBV18 and TRBJ2-5; D remains unclear. V was trimmed by 4 bases and J by 1 base, leaving 4 bases between them. Germline V lookup: CDR1 KGHSH, CDR2 LQKENI. The CDR3 is 12 amino acids. Written as DNA, the CDR3 is TGTGCCAGCTCACGCGGCCAAGAGACCCAGTACTTC. Its protein is CASSRGQETQYF.

The rearrangement uses TRBV5-1 and TRBJ2-3; the match to TRBD2 covers 8 bases. V shed 4 bases and J 1 base; nucleotides not matched to a gene: 11. Per the germline V gene, CDR1 is SGHRS and CDR2 is YFSETQ. This CDR3 is built from 17 residues. The CDR3 region is CASSPWASGLGTDTQYF. In DNA, the CDR3 is TGCGCCAGCAGCCCGTGGGCTAGCGGGCTGGGCACAGATACGCAGTATTTT.

Only one count was recorded for this clone. The CDR3: CASSPGGAYNSPLHF. The CDR3 region has the DNA TGTGCCAGCAGTCCCGGGGGGGCCTATAATTCACCCCTCCACTTT. This chain links TRBV27 with TRBJ1-6; possible D gene TRBD1, 5 bases. This CDR3 contains 15 residues. Germline lookup yields CDR1 MNHEY and CDR2 SMNVEV (reference sequence). V was clipped by 5 bases and J by 2 bases, with 10 bases between them.

The rearrangement uses TRBV5-1 and TRBJ1-4; 8 bases line up with TRBD1. The V gene's germline CDR1 is SGHRS and CDR2 YFSETQ. This CDR3 is 13 amino acids long. Trimming cost V 2 bases and J 13 bases; bases outside gene matches: 7. The DNA of the CDR3 is TGCGCCAGCAGCTTTCAAGGACAGGGCGGACTGTTTTTT. Its translation: CASSFQGQGGLFF.

The chain employs TRBV14 and TRBJ1-1; D is possibly TRBD1 (5 bases). V lost 5 bases and J 1 base, leaving 8 bases between the germline ends. Germline loops: CDR1 SGHDN, CDR2 FVKESK. The CDR3 covers 13 residues. CDR3 coding DNA: TGTGCCAGCAGCGCCCAGGGGAACACTGAAGCTTTCTTT. Protein product: CASSAQGNTEAFF.

J is TRBJ2-3 and V is TRBV7-6; 14 nucleotides match TRBD2. CDR3 length: 17 residues. The germline gives CDR1 SGHVS, CDR2 FNYEAQ. V was clipped by 5 bases and J by 0 bases; unmatched bases: 4. The CDR3 spells CASSRRLAGGSTDTQYF. Here the CDR3 DNA reads TGTGCCAGCAGCCGACGACTAGCGGGGGGGAGCACAGATACGCAGTATTTT.

The chain employs TRBV27 and TRBJ1-2, with no clear D. V lost 6 bases and J 3 bases, leaving 17 bases between the germline ends. The CDR3 is 15 residues long. From germline, CDR1 is MNHEY and CDR2 SMNVEV (reference sequence). The CDR3 here is CASRLGNDGYYGYTF. CDR3 DNA sequence: TGTGCCAGCAGGCTAGGCAATGACGGTTACTATGGCTACACCTTC.

This sequence joins TRBV2 and TRBJ2-7; 9 nucleotides align to TRBD2. Per germline, CDR1 SNHLY and CDR2 FYNNEI. There are 12 residues in the CDR3. J lost 9 bases, V lost 9 bases, and 9 bases had no gene match. The CDR3 is CASRLAGSLQYF. For the CDR3, the DNA is TGTGCCAGTCGGCTAGCGGGGTCTTTGCAGTACTTC.

The rearrangement links TRBV18 to TRBJ1-5; unclear D gene. Germline values: CDR1 KGHSH, CDR2 LQKENI. The length of the CDR3 is 15 residues. Trimming pared 6 bases from V and 4 bases from J, leaving 16 bases between. CDR3 in DNA: TGTGCCAGCTCGCTCTTAGGGAGAAGTAATCAGCCCCAGCATTTT. Translated: CASSLLGRSNQPQHF. Combining the CDR3 with reference TRBV18 and TRBJ1-5 gives the whole variable domain NAGVMQNPRHLVRRRGQEARLRCSPMKGHSHVYWYRQLPEEGLKFMVYLQKENIIDESGMPKERFSAEFPKEGPSILRIQQVVRGDSAAYFCASSLLGRSNQPQHFGDGTRLSIL.

The chain uses TRBV11-2 and TRBJ2-1; TRBD2 matches at 10 bases. Germline assignment: CDR1 SGHAT and CDR2 FQNNGV. V shed 5 bases, J shed 8 bases, and the junction held 9 bases outside the gene matches. There are 15 residues in the CDR3. The CDR3 DNA reads as TGTGCCAGCAGCAGAGCGGGGGGGCCATTCGATGAGCAGTTCTTC. Translation gives CASSRAGGPFDEQFF.

This chain uses TRBV30 with TRBJ2-5, with D possibly TRBD1 on 6 matching bases. Germline V lookup: CDR1 GTSNPN, CDR2 SVGIG (reference sequence). This CDR3 region has 13 residues. Trimming stripped 0 bases from V and 5 bases from J, with 10 bases between. The CDR3: CAWSVGQKETQYF. In nucleotides, the CDR3 is TGTGCCTGGAGTGTTGGACAGAAGGAGACCCAGTACTTC.